Listed here are 32 T cell receptor beta chains from one sample, sequenced in a study of blood T cell repertoires in COVID-19. Produced via immunoSEQ multiplex PCR; TCRdb's table is partial and in-frame only. The repertoire holds approximately 82,000 clones, with roughly four fifths as singletons. The sequencing input was peripheral blood. Source of these receptors: a man aged 50-59 years with active or convalescent COVID-19.

This clone was recorded only once. The rearrangement joins TRBV28 to TRBJ2-3, with a tentative D call TRBD1 (6 bases). The germline V and J ends were trimmed by 7 bases and 2 bases, with 19 bases remaining between them. The CDR3 sequence is 16 residues long. Per germline, CDR1 MDHEN and CDR2 SYDVKM. CDR3 protein: CASNPLQGPITDTQYF. CDR3 nucleotide sequence: TGTGCCAGCAACCCTCTACAGGGACCAATCACAGATACGCAGTATTTT.

This chain connects TRBV6-2 or TRBV6-3 to TRBJ2-3, with 9 bases matching TRBD1. This CDR3 has 16 amino acids. The V gene end was trimmed by 2 bases and the J gene end by 0 bases; junction bases not matched to a gene: 3. CDR1 is MNHEY and CDR2 is SVGEGT in the germline V gene. This CDR3 reads CASSYAGQGSTDTQYF. The CDR3 region has the DNA TGTGCCAGCAGTTACGCGGGACAGGGCAGCACAGATACGCAGTATTTT.

Turning to this clone: This sample includes further DNA sequences coding for the same CDR3. The chain combines TRBV7-9 with TRBJ2-7; 7 bases align to TRBD1. Germline V gene data show CDR1 as SEHNR and CDR2 as FQNEAQ (reference sequence). The junction had 0 bases not matched to a gene; V was cut back by 2 bases and J by 5 bases. The CDR3 spans 12 residues. The CDR3 bases are TGTGCCAGCAGCTTAACAGGGGACGAGCAGTACTTC. Translated, it gives CASSLTGDEQYF.

This rearrangement joins TRBV28 to TRBJ1-1; 7 positions match TRBD1. The trim removed 4 bases at V and 3 bases at J, leaving 2 bases unmatched. From germline, CDR1 is MDHEN and CDR2 SYDVKM. The CDR3 runs 13 residues. The CDR3 loop is CASSSGQDTEAFF. As DNA, the CDR3 is TGTGCCAGCAGTTCCGGACAGGACACTGAAGCTTTCTTT.

This rearrangement joins TRBV6-5 to TRBJ1-1, with 8 bases aligning to TRBD1. There are 16 residues in the CDR3. Germline-derived CDR1 and CDR2 are MNHEY and SVGAGI. The V gene end was trimmed by 4 bases and the J gene end by 4 bases; junction bases not matched to a gene: 11. CDR3 sequence (DNA): TGTGCCAGCAGTTCACCCCGGACAGGGAGGGGCACTGAAGCTTTCTTT. This encodes CASSSPRTGRGTEAFF.

The V gene is TRBV19, the J gene TRBJ1-2; 7 nucleotides match TRBD1. This CDR3 region has 14 residues. V shed 6 bases, J shed 3 bases, and the junction held 7 bases outside the gene matches. In germline, CDR1 is LNHDA, CDR2 SQIVND (reference sequence). The CDR3 nucleotides are TGTGCCAGTAGGTTCGCCGACAGGGACTATGGCTACACCTTC. It translates to CASRFADRDYGYTF.

V usage is TRBV6-6 and J usage is TRBJ2-2, with D unresolved. Germline V gives CDR1 MNHNY, CDR2 SVGAGI (reference sequence). Trimming cost V 6 bases and J 6 bases, with 11 bases left between them. This CDR3 comprises 13 residues. In DNA form, the CDR3 reads TGTGCCAGCAGACTACTGATGTCCGGGGAGCTGTTTTTT. It codes for CASRLLMSGELFF.

The V gene is TRBV7-6, the J gene TRBJ2-1; 10 bases fit TRBD2. After removal of 5 bases from V and 5 bases from J, the junction contained 12 bases not matched to a gene. CDR1 is SGHVS and CDR2 is FNYEAQ in the germline V gene. This CDR3 comprises 17 residues. The CDR3 reads CASSPRGSGGPNNEQFF. The CDR3 nucleotides are TGTGCCAGCAGCCCCCGAGGTAGCGGGGGGCCTAACAATGAGCAGTTCTTC.

This chain uses TRBV11-2 with TRBJ2-1, with 9 bases that match TRBD1. Germline CDR1 SGHAT, CDR2 FQNNGV. This CDR3 is built from 17 residues. With V trimmed by 4 bases and J by 7 bases, 14 bases remained unmatched. The CDR3 is CASSSKLPGQGNNEQFF. Written as DNA, the CDR3 is TGTGCCAGCAGCTCCAAACTCCCGGGACAGGGTAATAATGAGCAGTTCTTC.

This clone was counted only a few times. The V gene is TRBV6-6, the J gene TRBJ1-1, with D possibly TRBD1 on 6 matching bases. Germline V lookup: CDR1 MNHNY, CDR2 SVGAGI (reference sequence). The V end lost 5 bases, the J end lost 5 bases, and 15 bases lay between the germline ends. The CDR3 spans 14 residues. The CDR3 coding sequence is TGTGCCAGCAGTCCTACAGGGAGGGGAACTGAAGCTTTCTTT. It encodes CASSPTGRGTEAFF.

This clone has just one count. The V gene is TRBV5-1, the J gene TRBJ2-1; TRBD1 agrees at 9 bases. Trimming removed 4 bases from V and 8 bases from J; junction bases left unmatched: 4. The CDR3 sequence is 13 residues long. In germline, CDR1 is SGHRS, CDR2 YFSETQ. The CDR3 DNA sequence: TGCGCCAGCAGCCCCGGGACAGGGTATGAGCAGTTCTTC. This translates into CASSPGTGYEQFF. Full variable domain (outside the CDR3, taken from reference TRBV5-1 and TRBJ2-1): KAGVTQTPRYLIKTRGQQVTLSCSPISGHRSVSWYQQTPGQGLQFLFEYFSETQRNKGNFPGRFSGRQFSNSRSEMNVSTLELGDSALYLCASSPGTGYEQFFGPGTRLTVL.

The V and J genes are TRBV30 and TRBJ2-1, with TRBD1 matching 10 bases. V trimming: 2 bases; J trimming: 9 bases; junction bases outside the gene matches: 10. Germline CDR1 and CDR2: GTSNPN and SVGIG (reference sequence). The CDR3 spans 15 residues. The CDR3 region is CAWSHRDRGLGEQFF. The CDR3 region has the DNA TGTGCCTGGAGTCACCGGGACAGGGGACTTGGTGAGCAGTTCTTC.

This chain links TRBV7-2 with TRBJ2-7; D not certain. CDR3 length: 14 amino acids. The V end lost 5 bases, the J end lost 0 bases, and 11 bases lay between the germline ends. CDR1 is SGHTA, CDR2 FQGNSA, per germline. Written as DNA, the CDR3 is TGTGCCAGCAGCCCCGGGTTCCCCTCCTACGAGCAGTACTTC. The encoded protein is CASSPGFPSYEQYF.

V usage is TRBV28 and J usage is TRBJ2-7; D is perhaps TRBD1 (6 bases). The CDR3 length is 13 residues. Germline V gene data show CDR1 as MDHEN and CDR2 as SYDVKM. Trimming removed 2 bases from V and 3 bases from J, with 8 bases in between. DNA of the CDR3: TGTGCCAGCAGTTTAAAGGGGGTCTACGAGCAGTACTTC. Its protein is CASSLKGVYEQYF.

This clone was counted a few times. V is TRBV9 and J is TRBJ2-7; 8 bases align to TRBD1. Germline CDR1 is SGDLS and CDR2 is YYNGEE. The V gene end was trimmed by 5 bases and the J gene end by 2 bases; junction bases not matched to a gene: 9. The CDR3 contains 15 residues. CDR3 DNA sequence: TGTGCCAGCAGTCTCCGGGACAGGCCGACCTACGAGCAGTACTTC. Translating it yields CASSLRDRPTYEQYF.

The gene calls are TRBV5-4 and TRBJ1-1; weak D call: TRBD1 (6 bases). Trimming removed 3 bases from V and 0 bases from J, with 15 bases in between. The CDR3 totals 16 residues. Germline CDR1 is SGHNT and CDR2 is YYREEE (reference sequence). The CDR3 loop is CASSSGGGAMNTEAFF. In DNA form, the CDR3 reads TGTGCCAGCAGCTCCGGCGGGGGGGCAATGAACACTGAAGCTTTCTTT.

This clone was seen a single time. The rearrangement joins TRBV2 to TRBJ1-1; D ambiguous. The germline V gene encodes CDR1 SNHLY and CDR2 FYNNEI. Trimming left V 5 bases short and J 4 bases short, with 14 bases between. The CDR3 length is 14 residues. Here the CDR3 DNA reads TGTGCCAGCAGTCCCTCGAGTCCGATCACTGAAGCTTTCTTT. Amino acids: CASSPSSPITEAFF.

The V gene is TRBV9, the J gene TRBJ2-5; 7 bases line up with TRBD2. J lost 2 bases, V lost 0 bases, and 7 bases had no gene match. Germline V gene sequence: CDR1 SGDLS, CDR2 YYNGEE. The CDR3 spans 16 residues. The CDR3 DNA follows: TGTGCCAGCAGCGTAGGACGTGGGGGGGTTCAAGAGACCCAGTACTTC. Amino acids: CASSVGRGGVQETQYF.

This rearrangement joins TRBV18 to TRBJ1-6; 8 nucleotides align to TRBD1. CDR3 length: 15 residues. The germline V gene has CDR1 KGHSH and CDR2 LQKENI. Trimming removed 3 bases from V and 2 bases from J; junction bases left unmatched: 0. CDR3: CASSPDRAYNSPLHF. Here the CDR3 DNA reads TGTGCCAGCTCACCGGACAGGGCCTATAATTCACCCCTCCACTTT.

This rearrangement joins TRBV11-2 to TRBJ1-6, with TRBD1 identical over 7 bases. Germline CDR1 SGHAT, CDR2 FQNNGV. J was trimmed by 2 bases and V by 4 bases; bases with no gene match: 5. The CDR3 totals 16 residues. Here the CDR3 reads CASSSQGGAYNSPLHF. CDR3 nucleotide sequence: TGTGCCAGCAGCTCCCAAGGGGGCGCCTATAATTCACCCCTCCACTTT. Complete variable domain (other parts from reference TRBV11-2 and TRBJ1-6): EAGVAQSPRYKIIEKRQSVAFWCNPISGHATLYWYQQILGQGPKLLIQFQNNGVVDDSQLPKDRFSAERLKGVDSTLKIQPAKLEDSAVYLCASSSQGGAYNSPLHFGNGTRLTVT.

Written as DNA, the CDR3 is TGTGCCAGCAGTGAGCCCGGGACAGGGGGCGGCTACACCTTC. Encoded protein: CASSEPGTGGGYTF. The chain combines TRBV6-1 with TRBJ1-2; the match to TRBD1 covers 12 bases. Germline V gene data show CDR1 as MNHNS and CDR2 as SASEGT. The J segment lost 8 bases and the V segment lost 3 bases, leaving 4 bases of the junction unmatched. The CDR3 loop spans 14 amino acids.

The CDR3 DNA reads TGTGCCATCAGTGAGGTGGACAGGGGGCGGACGTGGGGTGAAGCTTTCTTT. It translates to CAISEVDRGRTWGEAFF. J is TRBJ1-1 and V is TRBV10-3; 11 bases are a match to TRBD1. This CDR3 contains 17 residues. Per germline, CDR1 ENHRY and CDR2 SYGVKD. Trimming removed 2 bases from V and 7 bases from J; junction bases left unmatched: 12.

This chain links TRBV19 with TRBJ1-5, with 7 bases lining up with TRBD1. Germline V CDR1 and CDR2: LNHDA, SQIVND (reference sequence). After removal of 0 bases from V and 0 bases from J, the junction contained 8 bases not matched to a gene. The CDR3 is 18 residues long. The CDR3 here is CASSIDGSGTDSNQPQHF. DNA for the CDR3: TGTGCCAGTAGTATAGATGGGTCCGGGACAGATAGCAATCAGCCCCAGCATTTT.

The chain is built from TRBV30 and TRBJ2-7; no clear D gene. CDR3 length equals 13 residues. V was clipped by 0 bases and J by 2 bases, with 8 bases between them. CDR1 and CDR2 from the germline V gene are GTSNPN and SVGIG (reference sequence). The CDR3 here is CAWSVGHTYEQYF. CDR3 nucleotide sequence: TGTGCCTGGAGTGTTGGGCATACCTACGAGCAGTACTTC.

V and J are TRBV7-8 and TRBJ2-2; 7 bases are a match to TRBD2. The CDR3 extends over 15 amino acids. The ends lost 4 bases at V and 8 bases at J; junction bases unmatched: 10. Looked up from germline, CDR1 is SGHVS and CDR2 is FQNEAQ. CDR3 protein: CASSSPAGVSGELFF. CDR3 in DNA: TGTGCCAGCAGCTCCCCGGCGGGGGTTTCAGGGGAGCTGTTTTTT.

The chain recombines TRBV24-1 with TRBJ1-4; 8 bases are shared with TRBD1. Germline values: CDR1 KGHDR, CDR2 SFDVKD. V shed 4 bases, J shed 0 bases, and the junction held 3 bases outside the gene matches. This CDR3 is 16 amino acids long. The CDR3 loop reads CATSDSQGATNEKLFF. For the CDR3, the DNA is TGTGCCACCAGTGACTCACAGGGGGCAACTAATGAAAAACTGTTTTTT.

J is TRBJ1-5 and V is TRBV20-1; tentatively, D is TRBD1 (5 bases). Trimming pared 7 bases from V and 0 bases from J, leaving 10 bases between. Germline CDR1 DFQATT, CDR2 SNEGSKA (reference sequence). This CDR3 contains 13 residues. CDR3 amino acids: CSGSQGSNQPQHF. The DNA for the CDR3 is TGCAGTGGTAGTCAGGGTAGCAATCAGCCCCAGCATTTT.

The rearrangement joins TRBV6-2 or TRBV6-3 to TRBJ2-3; TRBD1 might be the D (5 bases). CDR1 and CDR2 from the germline V gene are MNHEY and SVGEGT. V was trimmed by 0 bases and J by 2 bases, leaving 9 bases between them. There are 15 residues in the CDR3. CDR3 DNA sequence: TGTGCCAGCAGTTACTCGCAGGGTTCCACAGATACGCAGTATTTT. This encodes CASSYSQGSTDTQYF.

The genes are TRBV5-4 and TRBJ1-1; 9 bases are a match to TRBD1. With 2 bases clipped from V and 1 base from J, the junction kept 6 bases outside the gene matches. This CDR3 contains 16 residues. Germline V gene lookup returns CDR1 SGHNT and CDR2 YYREEE (reference sequence). The CDR3 region has the DNA TGTGCCAGCAGCTTCGTACAGGGGGCCGGGAACACTGAAGCTTTCTTT. Protein sequence: CASSFVQGAGNTEAFF.

This clone was observed once. The chain recombines TRBV10-3 with TRBJ1-5, with 10 positions matching TRBD1. CDR1 and CDR2 from the germline V gene are ENHRY and SYGVKD. This CDR3 spans 15 amino acids. After removal of 5 bases from V and 3 bases from J, the junction contained 4 bases not matched to a gene. The CDR3 reads CAISLGQGDNQPQHF. CDR3 nucleotide sequence: TGTGCCATCAGTCTCGGACAGGGGGACAATCAGCCCCAGCATTTT.

V usage is TRBV6-5 and J usage is TRBJ2-2; 8 bases match TRBD1. The CDR3 totals 15 residues. From germline, CDR1 is MNHEY and CDR2 SVGAGI. Trimming cost V 6 bases and J 6 bases; bases outside gene matches: 9. The CDR3 DNA follows: TGTGCCAGCAGCACGGACAGGGAAGGCCCCGGGGAGCTGTTTTTT. Encoded protein: CASSTDREGPGELFF.

The chain couples TRBV5-1 to TRBJ1-1; the D gene is possibly TRBD1 (5 bases). Germline V CDR1 and CDR2: SGHRS, YFSETQ. The CDR3 runs to 13 residues. V was pared by 2 bases and J by 5 bases, with 10 bases between. The CDR3 sequence is CASSFFSGTEAFF. In DNA form, the CDR3 reads TGCGCCAGCAGCTTCTTCTCAGGGACTGAAGCTTTCTTT.